This note documents a single T cell receptor beta chain sequence. Germline V gene sequence: CDR1 SGHNT, CDR2 YYREEE (reference sequence). Trimming took off 9 bases at V and 3 bases at J, with 10 bases between the two ends. The CDR3 is 11 amino acids. In the authors' methods: Reference gene primer amplification yielded estimated nucleated cell counts. Data came from immunoSEQ multiplex PCR; TCRdb stores just in-frame clones and leaves some out. That table gives V, J and clone size, and the DNA gave D and trimming. Of 84,000 or so clones in the sample, more than 60% are singletons; the top ten hold just under 10%. This sample is drawn from a study of blood T cell repertoires in COVID-19. Study background: Whether acute or convalescent, the COVID-19 samples came from the United States, Italy and Spain. PBMCs, B-cell-depleted T cells, or T cells provided the cDNA or gDNA that made up the material.

The clonotype was recovered from a human donor in a cohort sampled during active COVID-19. The chain links TRBV5-4 to TRBJ2-7, with D possibly being TRBD2 (5 bases). The sequencing input was peripheral blood. The DNA for the CDR3 is TGTGCCACTTCGGAGGACTACGAGCAGTACTTC. Translating gives CATSEDYEQYF. Full variable domain (remainder filled in from reference TRBV5-4 and TRBJ2-7): ETGVTQSPTHLIKTRGQQVTLRCSSQSGHNTVSWYQQALGQGPQFIFQYYREEENGRGNFPPRFSGLQFPNYSSELNVNALELDDSALYLCATSEDYEQYFGPGTRLTVT.